This T cell receptor (beta chain) was identified in a study of cytomegalovirus exposure and HLA in healthy donors. Study-wide points: What TCR beta sequences reportedly achieved was accurate prediction of HLA-A and HLA-B alleles in most subjects. Near-uniform donor sequencing depth was presumed by presence/absence analyses. V- and J-gene trimming in TCR beta was tied to a missense DCLRE1C variant by an analysis performed later.

Amplification used 60 Vbeta primers and 13 Jbeta primers. Generated by immunoSEQ multiplex PCR, the TCRdb table keeps only in-frame clones and is missing some. The sample lists about 110,000 clones, around 71% occurring once. Germline V gene lookup returns CDR1 SGHNT and CDR2 YYREEE (reference sequence). Trimming removed 4 bases from V and 0 bases from J; junction bases left unmatched: 12. The CDR3 contains 17 residues. Nominal health characterized the donors when sampled, though unrecorded immune exposures were likely. With respect to this clone: Its antigen is undetermined.

This receptor was taken from a boy between 10 and 17 years old in good health and CMV-seronegative. V gene TRBV5-4 combines with J gene TRBJ1-2; 7 bases are shared with TRBD1. The sequenced sample consisted of PBMCs. The chain's CDR3 is CASSLLASGGSNYGYTF. DNA of the CDR3: TGTGCCAGCAGCCTACTGGCCTCAGGGGGGTCTAACTATGGCTACACCTTC.